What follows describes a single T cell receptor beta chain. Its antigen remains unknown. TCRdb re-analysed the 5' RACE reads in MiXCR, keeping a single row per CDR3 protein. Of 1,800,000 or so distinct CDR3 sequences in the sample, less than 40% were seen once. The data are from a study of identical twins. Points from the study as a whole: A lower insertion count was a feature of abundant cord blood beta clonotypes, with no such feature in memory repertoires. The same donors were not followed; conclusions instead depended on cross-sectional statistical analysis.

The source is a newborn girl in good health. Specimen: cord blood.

CDR3 region: CASSTWDRLAYGYTF. As DNA, the CDR3 is TGTGCCAGCAGCACCTGGGACAGGTTAGCCTATGGCTACACCTTC. The rearrangement joins TRBV6-1 to TRBJ1-2, with 8 positions matching TRBD1. This CDR3 is built from 15 residues. V dropped 6 bases and J dropped 4; count of bases not matched to a gene: 10. Germline CDR1 is MNHNS and CDR2 is SASEGT.